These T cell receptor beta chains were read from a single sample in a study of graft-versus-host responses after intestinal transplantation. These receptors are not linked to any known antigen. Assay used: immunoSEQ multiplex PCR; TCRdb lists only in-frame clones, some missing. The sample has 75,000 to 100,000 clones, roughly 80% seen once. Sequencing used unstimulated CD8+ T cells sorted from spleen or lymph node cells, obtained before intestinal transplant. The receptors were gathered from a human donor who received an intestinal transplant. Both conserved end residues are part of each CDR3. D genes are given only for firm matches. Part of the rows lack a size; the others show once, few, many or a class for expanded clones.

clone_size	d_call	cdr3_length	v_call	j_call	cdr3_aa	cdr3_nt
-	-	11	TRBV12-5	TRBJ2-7	CASGLGDEQYF	TGTGCTAGTGGTTTGGGTGACGAGCAGTACTTC
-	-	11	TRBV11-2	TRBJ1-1	CASSLSMEAFF	TGTGCCAGCAGCTTAAGTATGGAAGCTTTCTTT
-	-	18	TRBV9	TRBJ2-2	CASSVYESGPRNTGELFF	TGTGCCAGCAGCGTTTACGAATCGGGACCGAGGAACACCGGGGAGCTGTTTTTT
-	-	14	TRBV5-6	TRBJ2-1	CASSLVGPTNEQFF	TGTGCCAGCAGCTTGGTGGGACCCACCAATGAGCAGTTCTTC
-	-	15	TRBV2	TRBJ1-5	CASGVGGWEDQPQHF	TGTGCCAGCGGAGTGGGGGGCTGGGAGGATCAGCCCCAGCATTTT
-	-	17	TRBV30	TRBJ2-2	CAWSVAPRRRDTGELFF	TGTGCCTGGAGTGTAGCGCCCCGACGCAGGGACACCGGGGAGCTGTTTTTT
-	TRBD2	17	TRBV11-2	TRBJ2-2	CASSSRAGGGYTGELFF	TGTGCCAGCAGCTCCCGAGCGGGAGGGGGTTACACCGGGGAGCTGTTTTTT
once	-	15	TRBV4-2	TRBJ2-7	CASSQGDWGAYEQYF	TGTGCCAGCAGCCAAGGGGACTGGGGCGCCTACGAGCAGTACTTC
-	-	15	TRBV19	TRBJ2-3	CASSIVPSGTDTQYF	TGTGCCAGTAGTATAGTACCTTCCGGGACAGATACGCAGTATTTT
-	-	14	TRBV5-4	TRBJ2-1	CASSPLWGDNEQFF	TGTGCCAGCAGCCCTCTATGGGGCGACAATGAGCAGTTCTTC
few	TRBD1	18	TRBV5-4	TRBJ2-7	CASSLEAGGDRTAYEQYF	TGTGCCAGCAGCTTGGAAGCGGGCGGGGACAGGACCGCCTACGAGCAGTACTTC
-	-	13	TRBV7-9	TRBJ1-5	CASSGDDVQPQHF	TGTGCCAGCAGCGGGGACGACGTTCAGCCCCAGCATTTT
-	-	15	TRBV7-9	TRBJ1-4	CASSLGGRTNEKLFF	TGTGCCAGCAGCCTTGGGGGGCGGACTAATGAAAAACTGTTTTTT
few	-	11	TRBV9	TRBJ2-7	CASSGVREQYF	TGTGCCAGCAGCGGGGTGAGGGAGCAGTACTTC
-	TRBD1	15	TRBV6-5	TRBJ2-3	CASSFRDRGADTQYF	TGTGCCAGCAGTTTCCGGGACAGGGGTGCAGATACGCAGTATTTT
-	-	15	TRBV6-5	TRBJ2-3	CASSYKVVGTDTQYF	TGTGCCAGCAGTTATAAGGTAGTGGGCACAGATACGCAGTATTTT
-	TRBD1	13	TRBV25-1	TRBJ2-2	CASSVQGFGELFF	TGTGCCAGCAGTGTACAGGGGTTCGGGGAGCTGTTTTTT
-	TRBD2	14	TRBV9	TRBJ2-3	CASSVAGGPDTQYF	TGTGCCAGCAGCGTAGCGGGGGGGCCAGATACGCAGTATTTT
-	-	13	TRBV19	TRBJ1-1	CASSIGGAREAFF	TGTGCCAGTAGTATTGGAGGGGCTAGGGAAGCTTTCTTT
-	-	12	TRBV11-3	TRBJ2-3	CASSFPGDTQYF	TGTGCCAGCAGCTTTCCCGGAGATACGCAGTATTTT
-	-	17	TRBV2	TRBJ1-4	CASSEGWAPATNEKLFF	TGTGCCAGCAGTGAAGGTTGGGCGCCTGCAACTAATGAAAAACTGTTTTTT
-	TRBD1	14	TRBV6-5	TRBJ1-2	CASSGGTGALSYTF	TGTGCCAGCAGTGGCGGGACAGGAGCTCTCAGCTACACCTTC
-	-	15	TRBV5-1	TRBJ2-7	CASSLATASSYEQYF	TGCGCCAGCAGCTTGGCGACGGCTAGCTCCTACGAGCAGTACTTC
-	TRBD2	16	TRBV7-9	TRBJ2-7	CASSLRTTSGGCEQYF	TGTGCCAGCAGCCTACGAACGACTAGCGGGGGGTGCGAGCAGTACTTC
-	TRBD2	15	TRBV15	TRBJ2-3	CATMLAGLGTDTQYF	TGTGCCACCATGCTAGCGGGTCTAGGCACAGATACGCAGTATTTT
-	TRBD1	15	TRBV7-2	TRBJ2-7	CASSDWTGSTYEQYF	TGTGCCAGCAGCGATTGGACAGGGAGTACCTACGAGCAGTACTTC
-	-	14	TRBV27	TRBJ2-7	CASSLKASSYEQYF	TGTGCCAGCAGTTTGAAAGCCAGCTCCTACGAGCAGTACTTC
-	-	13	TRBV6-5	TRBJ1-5	CASSEGMDQPQHF	TGTGCCAGCAGTGAAGGGATGGATCAGCCCCAGCATTTT
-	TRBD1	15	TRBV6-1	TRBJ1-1	CASSEVGTGVAEAFF	TGTGCCAGCAGTGAAGTAGGGACAGGGGTCGCTGAAGCTTTCTTT
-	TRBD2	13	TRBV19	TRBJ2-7	CASTSGGSYEQYF	TGTGCCAGCACTAGCGGGGGCTCCTACGAGCAGTACTTC
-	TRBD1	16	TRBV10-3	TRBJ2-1	CAISETGQGNDNEQFF	TGTGCCATCAGTGAGACAGGACAGGGGAACGACAATGAGCAGTTCTTC
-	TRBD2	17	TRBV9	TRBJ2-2	CASSGAGGPLSTGELFF	TGTGCCAGCAGCGGAGCGGGGGGGCCTCTTTCCACCGGGGAGCTGTTTTTT
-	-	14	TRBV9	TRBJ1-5	CASSVAGGNQPQHF	TGTGCCAGCAGCGTAGCGGGAGGCAATCAGCCCCAGCATTTT
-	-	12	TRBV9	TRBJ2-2	CASSVAGGELFF	TGTGCCAGCAGCGTAGCGGGAGGGGAGCTGTTTTTT
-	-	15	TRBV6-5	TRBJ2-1	CASSPGTVSYNEQFF	TGTGCCAGCAGTCCTGGGACTGTATCCTACAATGAGCAGTTCTTC
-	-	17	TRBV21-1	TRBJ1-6	CASSKKLASEINSPLHF	TGTGCCAGCAGCAAAAAGCTGGCGTCCGAGATTAATTCACCCCTCCACTTT
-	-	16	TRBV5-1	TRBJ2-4	CASRPYPREAKNIQYF	TGCGCCAGCAGACCATATCCCAGGGAGGCCAAAAACATTCAGTACTTC
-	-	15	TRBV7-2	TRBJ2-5	CASSLVSLASETQYF	TGTGCCAGCAGCTTAGTATCACTAGCTTCAGAGACCCAGTACTTC
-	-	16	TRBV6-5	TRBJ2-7	CASSYNWPVISYEQYF	TGTGCCAGCAGTTACAATTGGCCAGTTATTTCCTACGAGCAGTACTTC
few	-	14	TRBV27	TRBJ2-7	CASSSWVGAYEQYF	TGTGCCAGCAGTTCTTGGGTAGGAGCCTACGAGCAGTACTTC
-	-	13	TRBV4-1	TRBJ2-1	CASSQSAEGEQFF	TGCGCCAGCAGCCAATCCGCAGAAGGTGAGCAGTTCTTC
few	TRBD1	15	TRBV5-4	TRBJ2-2	CASSSTGGGAGELFF	TGTGCCAGCAGCTCGACAGGGGGCGGGGCCGGGGAGCTGTTTTTT
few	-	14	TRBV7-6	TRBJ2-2	CASSFLAGTGELFF	TGTGCCAGCAGCTTTCTCGCGGGCACCGGGGAGCTGTTTTTT
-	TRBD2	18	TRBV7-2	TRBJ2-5	CASSPWGVAGGYQETQYF	TGTGCCAGCAGCCCCTGGGGGGTAGCGGGAGGGTACCAAGAGACCCAGTACTTC
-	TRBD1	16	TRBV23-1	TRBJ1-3	CASSQFHRGSGNTIYF	TGCGCCAGCAGTCAATTTCACAGGGGCTCTGGAAACACCATATATTTT
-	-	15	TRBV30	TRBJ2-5	CAWSFGSAGWETQYF	TGTGCCTGGAGTTTCGGTTCGGCGGGCTGGGAGACCCAGTACTTC
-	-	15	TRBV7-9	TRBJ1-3	CASSDGGATGNTIYF	TGTGCCAGCAGCGACGGGGGGGCAACTGGAAACACCATATATTTT
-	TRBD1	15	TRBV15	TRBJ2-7	CATSGRRGHPYEQYF	TGTGCCACCAGCGGGCGAAGGGGGCACCCCTACGAGCAGTACTTC
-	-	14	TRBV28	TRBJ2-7	CASNTGGPGSEQYF	TGTGCCAGCAATACTGGAGGGCCAGGAAGCGAGCAGTACTTC
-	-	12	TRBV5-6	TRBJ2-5	CASSDNQETQYF	TGTGCCAGCAGCGACAACCAAGAGACCCAGTACTTC
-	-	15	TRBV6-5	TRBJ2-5	CASSYSPGDIETQYF	TGTGCCAGCAGTTACTCCCCAGGGGATATTGAGACCCAGTACTTC
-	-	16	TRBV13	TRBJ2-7	CASSPQGAATFYEQYF	TGTGCCAGCAGCCCTCAGGGAGCGGCCACATTTTACGAGCAGTACTTC
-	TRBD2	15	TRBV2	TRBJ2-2	CASSVAGGPAGELFF	TGTGCCAGCAGTGTAGCGGGAGGGCCAGCCGGGGAGCTGTTTTTT
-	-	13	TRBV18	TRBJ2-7	CASSRLGRAEQYF	TGTGCCAGCTCACGACTAGGGCGGGCCGAGCAGTACTTC